This T cell receptor beta chain was documented in a study of blood T cell repertoires in COVID-19. V was shortened by 6 bases and J by 10 bases, with 37 bases between the two germline ends. In germline, CDR1 is MNHEY, CDR2 SMNVEV (reference sequence). The CDR3 covers 20 residues. Only in-frame clones appear in the TCRdb table, and some are missing; sequencing was by immunoSEQ multiplex PCR. The sample lists approximately 50,000 clones, 85% to 90% occurring once. Sequencing was carried out using peripheral blood. The rearrangement links TRBV27 to TRBJ2-1; the D gene is possibly TRBD2 (6 bases). The receptor's source is a man between 50 and 59 years old with acute or convalescent COVID-19. The CDR3 sequence: CASSYLGLPLARGKGREQFF. CDR3 in DNA: TGTGCCAGCAGCTATTTGGGTTTGCCCTTGGCGCGGGGTAAAGGCAGAGAGCAGTTCTTC.